These 31 T cell receptor beta chains came from one sample sequenced in a study of blood T cell repertoires in COVID-19 (TCRdb year 2020). Library construction relied on the immunoSEQ multiplex PCR assay. TCRdb carries this immuneACCESS record with in-frame sequences only. Its versions omit some clonotypes, under half of them owing to an unresolved V gene in the studies checked, with the rest unexplained. The sample has 200,000 to 250,000 clones on record, about 86% of them singletons. 9.5% to 13% of the sample rests with the top ten. Sample: peripheral blood. The receptors were sampled from a woman aged 50 to 60 with COVID-19, enrolled during active disease.

The CDR3 here is CASSLVSYTQYF. The CDR3 DNA sequence: TGTGCCAGCAGTTTAGTTTCGTATACGCAGTATTTT. The chain has TRBV12-3 or TRBV12-4 and TRBJ2-3; D ambiguous. The CDR3 covers 12 residues. The V end lost 1 base, the J end lost 7 bases, and 6 bases lay between the germline ends.

The chain carries TRBV28 and TRBJ2-7; possible D gene TRBD1, 7 bases. Germline V CDR1 and CDR2: MDHEN, SYDVKM. The CDR3 contains 15 residues. The V end lost 2 bases, the J end lost 5 bases, and 16 bases lay between the germline ends. The CDR3 DNA reads TGTGCCAGCAGTTTAAGTTCAGGGGGGATGGACGAGCAGTACTTC. Translating it yields CASSLSSGGMDEQYF. The full variable domain, its missing parts supplied by reference TRBV28 and TRBJ2-7, is DVKVTQSSRYLVKRTGEKVFLECVQDMDHENMFWYRQDPGLGLRLIYFSYDVKMKEKGDIPEGYSVSREKKERFSLILESASTNQTSMYLCASSLSSGGMDEQYFGPGTRLTVT.

The CDR3: CAAGGTGGELFF. CDR3 nucleotide sequence: TGTGCCGCCGGGGGGACCGGCGGGGAGCTGTTTTTT. This chain links TRBV6-5 with TRBJ2-2, with 7 bases lining up with TRBD2. The germline V gene encodes CDR1 MNHEY and CDR2 SVGAGI. This CDR3 is 12 amino acids long. J lost 7 bases, V lost 11 bases, and 7 bases had no gene match.

The gene calls are TRBV3-1 (or the pseudogene TRBV3-2) and TRBJ2-1; 12 bases line up with TRBD2. V trimming: 3 bases; J trimming: 8 bases; junction bases outside the gene matches: 8. CDR1 is LGHDT, CDR2 YNNKEL, per germline (reference sequence). This CDR3 is 16 amino acids long. The CDR3 sequence is CASSQIRLAGDYEQFF. CDR3 nucleotide sequence: TGTGCCAGCAGCCAGATTCGACTAGCGGGGGACTATGAGCAGTTCTTC.

The genes are TRBV27 and TRBJ1-5, with TRBD1 as a possible D gene (5 bases). The CDR3 length is 13 residues. Trimming cost V 6 bases and J 3 bases, with 9 bases left between them. Germline loops: CDR1 MNHEY, CDR2 SMNVEV (reference sequence). The DNA of the CDR3 is TGTGCCAGCAGGTGGGACTACAATCAGCCCCAGCATTTT. This encodes CASRWDYNQPQHF.

This chain connects TRBV15 to TRBJ2-7; 10 bases line up with TRBD2. The CDR3 has 16 amino acids. CDR1 is LNHNV, CDR2 YYDKDF, per germline (reference sequence). Unmatched junction bases numbered 4, after V lost 0 bases and J lost 2 bases. CDR3 sequence (DNA): TGTGCCACCAGCAGAGATCGCAGCGGGGGGGCCTACGAGCAGTACGTC. Protein sequence: CATSRDRSGGAYEQYV.

The V call is TRBV5-1, the J call TRBJ2-1; tentative D call: TRBD1 (5 bases). The V end was cut by 3 bases, the J end by 6 bases, with 13 bases between. This CDR3 is built from 14 residues. Germline V lookup: CDR1 SGHRS, CDR2 YFSETQ. CDR3 nucleotide sequence: TGCGCCAGCAGCTCGGCTTTTAGGGGCAATGAGCAGTTCTTC. It translates to CASSSAFRGNEQFF.

This clone was seen a handful of times. V usage is TRBV5-1 and J usage is TRBJ1-3; the D is unclear. The CDR3 has 14 residues. Germline CDR1 reads SGHRS; CDR2 reads YFSETQ. The ends were cut back, 4 bases at V and 3 bases at J, with 11 bases in the middle. CDR3 nucleotide sequence: TGCGCCAGCAGCACCGAGGGAAGTGGAAACACCATATATTTT. As protein: CASSTEGSGNTIYF. Using reference TRBV5-1 and TRBJ1-3 for the parts outside the CDR3, the full variable domain is KAGVTQTPRYLIKTRGQQVTLSCSPISGHRSVSWYQQTPGQGLQFLFEYFSETQRNKGNFPGRFSGRQFSNSRSEMNVSTLELGDSALYLCASSTEGSGNTIYFGEGSWLTVV.

The rearrangement uses TRBV7-7 and TRBJ1-1; D is undetermined. This CDR3 has 13 amino acids. Trimming cost V 3 bases and J 1 base, with 6 bases left between them. Germline loops: CDR1 SSHAT, CDR2 FNYEAQ (reference sequence). The CDR3 loop is CASSFGPNTEAFF. The CDR3 DNA sequence: TGTGCCAGCAGCTTTGGCCCGAACACTGAAGCTTTCTTT. Supplemented by reference TRBV7-7 and TRBJ1-1, the full variable domain reads GAGVSQSPRYKVTKRGQDVTLRCDPISSHATLYWYQQALGQGPEFLTYFNYEAQPDKSGLPSDRFSAERPEGSISTLTIQRTEQRDSAMYRCASSFGPNTEAFFGQGTRLTVV.

This rearrangement joins TRBV5-1 to TRBJ2-3; 9 nucleotides align to TRBD2. The germline CDR1 and CDR2 sequences are SGHRS and YFSETQ. CDR3 length equals 15 residues. J lost 2 bases, V lost 2 bases, and 3 bases had no gene match. The CDR3 nucleotides are TGCGCCAGCAGCTTTTTAGCGGGGGCCACAGATACGCAGTATTTT. Its protein product is CASSFLAGATDTQYF. The full variable domain, completed using reference TRBV5-1 and TRBJ2-3, is KAGVTQTPRYLIKTRGQQVTLSCSPISGHRSVSWYQQTPGQGLQFLFEYFSETQRNKGNFPGRFSGRQFSNSRSEMNVSTLELGDSALYLCASSFLAGATDTQYFGPGTRLTVL.

This chain uses TRBV11-2 with TRBJ2-4; D not resolved. The length of the CDR3 is 13 residues. V gave up 0 bases and J gave up 6 bases, with 6 bases separating them. The germline V gene encodes CDR1 SGHAT and CDR2 FQNNGV. The CDR3 region is CASSLDGTNIQYF. CDR3 nucleotide sequence: TGTGCCAGCAGCTTAGATGGCACAAACATTCAGTACTTC.

The J gene is TRBJ2-7, the V gene TRBV21-1; TRBD1, the D gene given by the table, was not confirmed from the DNA. TRBV21-1 is a pseudogene locus. This CDR3 has 13 residues. The CDR3: CASSRDRDSEQYF. The CDR3 nucleotides read TGTGCCAGCTCCCGGGACAGGGATTCCGAGCAGTACTTC.

This clone has ten or more counts. The chain carries TRBV7-9 and TRBJ1-3; TRBD1 agrees at 8 bases. Germline lookup yields CDR1 SEHNR and CDR2 FQNEAQ (reference sequence). The J segment lost 2 bases and the V segment lost 3 bases, leaving 0 bases of the junction unmatched. This CDR3 spans 14 amino acids. The CDR3 region is CASSLGQAGNTIYF. DNA for the CDR3: TGTGCCAGCAGCTTGGGACAGGCTGGAAACACCATATATTTT.

The genes are TRBV6-5 and TRBJ1-2, with 7 bases that match TRBD1. Germline CDR1 reads MNHEY; CDR2 reads SVGAGI. The CDR3 runs 12 residues. The ends lost 7 bases at V and 6 bases at J; junction bases unmatched: 5. The CDR3 reads CASNPGGHGYTF. The CDR3 coding sequence is TGTGCCAGCAACCCAGGGGGACATGGCTACACCTTC.

The rearrangement uses TRBV6-5 and TRBJ1-1; D remains ambiguous. V lost 7 bases, J lost 3 bases, and 12 bases lay in between. There are 13 residues in the CDR3. The V gene's germline CDR1 is MNHEY and CDR2 SVGAGI. The CDR3: CASNVEVYTEAFF. CDR3 coding DNA: TGTGCCAGCAACGTAGAGGTATACACTGAAGCTTTCTTT.

The rearrangement uses TRBV19 and TRBJ1-2, with D possibly TRBD1 on 6 matching bases. The V gene's germline CDR1 is LNHDA and CDR2 SQIVND (reference sequence). Trimming removed 3 bases at V and 3 bases at J, with 14 bases between. The CDR3 length is 15 residues. This chain's CDR3 is CASSISGGPDYGYTF. For the CDR3, the DNA is TGTGCCAGTAGTATCAGCGGGGGGCCCGACTATGGCTACACCTTC.

V and J are TRBV7-8 and TRBJ2-2, with 8 bases that match TRBD1. Trimming at V came to 5 bases and at J to 2 bases, leaving 4 bases not matched to a gene. Germline CDR1 SGHVS, CDR2 FQNEAQ. The CDR3 spans 15 residues. The DNA of the CDR3 is TGTGCCAGCAGCAGGACAGGGACCAACACCGGGGAGCTGTTTTTT. This translates into CASSRTGTNTGELFF.

This clone was counted ten times or more. This rearrangement joins TRBV19 to TRBJ1-1, with unresolved D. V shed 5 bases and J shed 1 base, with 8 bases lying between them. CDR3 length equals 13 residues. CDR1 LNHDA and CDR2 SQIVND come from the germline V gene (reference sequence). CDR3 in amino acids: CASSYLRNTEAFF. The DNA of the CDR3 is TGTGCCAGTAGTTATCTGCGGAACACTGAAGCTTTCTTT.

This chain links TRBV19 with TRBJ2-1; 9 bases fit TRBD2. The CDR3 spans 15 residues. Germline trimming cut 3 bases from V and 7 bases from J; bases unmatched to any gene: 7. CDR1 is LNHDA, CDR2 SQIVND, per germline (reference sequence). The CDR3 bases are TGTGCCAGTAGTATCCCTAGCGGGGTGGGTAATGAGCAGTTCTTC. Its translation is CASSIPSGVGNEQFF.

A single count supports this clone. J is TRBJ2-3 and V is TRBV3-1 (or the pseudogene TRBV3-2); 11 bases are a match to TRBD1. J gave up 6 bases and V 1 base, and 3 bases lay outside the gene matches. The CDR3 sequence is 15 residues long. Germline lookup yields CDR1 LGHDT and CDR2 YNNKEL (reference sequence). CDR3 bases: TGTGCCAGCAGCCAAGGGGGACAGGGGGAGGATACGCAGTATTTT. Translation: CASSQGGQGEDTQYF.

This clone was picked up a small number of times. The V call is TRBV6-5, the J call TRBJ1-1; 9 bases map to TRBD1. Germline V gene lookup returns CDR1 MNHEY and CDR2 SVGAGI. The CDR3 runs to 15 residues. Trimming took 7 bases from V and 4 from J; bases not matched to a gene: 10. Written as DNA, the CDR3 is TGTGCCAGCAACGGAGGACAGGGGTTGGCCACTGAAGCTTTCTTT. Protein product: CASNGGQGLATEAFF.

The V gene is TRBV11-2, the J gene TRBJ1-2; TRBD1 is a possible D gene (6 bases). Trimming stripped 5 bases from V and 0 bases from J, with 16 bases between. This CDR3 is built from 16 residues. In germline, CDR1 is SGHAT, CDR2 FQNNGV. The DNA for the CDR3 is TGTGCCAGCAGCCAAACCCGGACAGCCGCTAACTATGGCTACACCTTC. Its protein is CASSQTRTAANYGYTF. The full variable domain, its missing parts supplied by reference TRBV11-2 and TRBJ1-2, is EAGVAQSPRYKIIEKRQSVAFWCNPISGHATLYWYQQILGQGPKLLIQFQNNGVVDDSQLPKDRFSAERLKGVDSTLKIQPAKLEDSAVYLCASSQTRTAANYGYTFGSGTRLTVV.

As for this clone: The junction departs from germline at one end; a sequencing error may be responsible. This CDR3 reads CASSPGLAGPEEDF. The CDR3 region has the DNA TGTGCCAGCAGCCCGGGACTAGCGGGCCCCGAGGAGGATTTT. The chain joins TRBV3-1 (or the pseudogene TRBV3-2) to TRBJ2-3, with TRBD2 matching over 12 bases. Germline loops: CDR1 LGHDT, CDR2 YNNKEL (reference sequence). The CDR3 consists of 14 residues.

V and J are TRBV14 and TRBJ2-2; 10 nucleotides align to TRBD1. Germline trimming cut 4 bases from V and 4 bases from J; bases unmatched to any gene: 3. The CDR3 sequence is 15 residues long. The germline gives CDR1 SGHDN, CDR2 FVKESK. The DNA for the CDR3 is TGTGCCAGCAGCCCCTGGGACAGGGGCACCGGGGAGCTGTTTTTT. Amino acids: CASSPWDRGTGELFF.

The chain is built from TRBV19 and TRBJ2-2; possibly TRBD2 for D (5 bases). Between the trimmed V and J ends, which lost 6 bases and 2 bases, there was a span of 13 bases. Germline lookup yields CDR1 LNHDA and CDR2 SQIVND (reference sequence). The CDR3 has 15 residues. CDR3 DNA: TGTGCCAGTAGACTCGGGCGGGTAAACACCGGGGAGCTGTTTTTT. The encoded protein is CASRLGRVNTGELFF.

The rearrangement links TRBV5-1 to TRBJ1-4; D is possibly TRBD1 (6 bases). Per germline, CDR1 SGHRS and CDR2 YFSETQ. The length of the CDR3 is 14 residues. With 1 base removed from V and 8 bases from J, the gap between germline ends came to 12 bases. As DNA, the CDR3 is TGCGCCAGCAGCTTGTTCCGGGGACAAGAAAAACTGTTTTTT. It specifies CASSLFRGQEKLFF.

V gene TRBV27 combines with J gene TRBJ1-5, with D hard to call. Germline V gene sequence: CDR1 MNHEY, CDR2 SMNVEV (reference sequence). The CDR3 loop spans 15 amino acids. V was pared by 2 bases and J by 8 bases, with 16 bases between. The CDR3 DNA sequence: TGTGCCAGCAGTTTAACGGGAAAGTACTGGGAGCCCCAGCATTTT. Translated, it gives CASSLTGKYWEPQHF.

The chain has TRBV11-2 and TRBJ1-3, with no clear D. V was cut by 2 bases and J by 4 bases, with 12 bases left in between. CDR1 is SGHAT and CDR2 is FQNNGV in the germline V gene. This CDR3 spans 15 amino acids. The CDR3 coding sequence is TGTGCCAGCAGCTTAAGCTTCGGGGTAGGAAACACCATATATTTT. It specifies CASSLSFGVGNTIYF.

The chain recombines TRBV25-1 with TRBJ1-2; D not certain. This CDR3 spans 16 amino acids. Trimming left V 6 bases short and J 5 bases short, with 22 bases between. Per the germline V gene, CDR1 is MGHDK and CDR2 is SYGVNS. The CDR3 loop reads CASSPATGGIVYGYTF. As DNA, the CDR3 is TGTGCCAGCAGCCCAGCGACGGGAGGAATAGTGTATGGCTACACCTTC.

V usage is TRBV20-1 and J usage is TRBJ2-2; D is perhaps TRBD1 (5 bases). Per the germline V gene, CDR1 is DFQATT and CDR2 is SNEGSKA (reference sequence). The V and J ends lost 3 bases and 7 bases respectively, with 12 bases between them. The CDR3 is made up of 13 amino acids. The CDR3 region has the DNA TGCAGTGCTAGTTGGGGCTCCGTCGGGGAGCTGTTTTTT. Translating gives CSASWGSVGELFF.

The gene calls are TRBV5-6 and TRBJ2-2, with D possibly TRBD2 on 5 matching bases. This CDR3 has 17 amino acids. Germline V gives CDR1 SGHDT, CDR2 YYEEEE. Between the trimmed V and J ends, which lost 2 bases and 0 bases, there was a span of 14 bases. The chain's CDR3 is CASSFRGLYSNTGELFF. The CDR3 DNA reads TGTGCCAGCAGCTTCCGCGGACTCTATTCGAACACCGGGGAGCTGTTTTTT.